Below, 32 T cell receptor beta chains from the same sample are listed, as sequenced in a study of CD8+ T cells in alopecia areata. Sampling of alopecia areata patients yielded lesional scalp punch biopsies as well as peripheral blood. Investigators isolated RNA and reverse transcribed it into cDNA to act as the sequencing template. The data were produced by immunoSEQ multiplex PCR, yet TCRdb's version contains in-frame clones alone and is incomplete. The data contain about 12,000 clones, under 65% of them singletons. Material: skin. The receptors here all came from a human donor with alopecia areata.

The chain carries TRBV6-6 and TRBJ1-5, with D possibly matching TRBD1 (6 bases). The germline V gene has CDR1 MNHNY and CDR2 SVGAGI (reference sequence). This CDR3 contains 14 residues. V was cut by 8 bases and J by 4 bases, with 15 bases left in between. This chain's CDR3 is CASHVGGPNQPQHF. Written as DNA, the CDR3 is TGTGCCAGCCACGTCGGGGGGCCGAATCAGCCCCAGCATTTT.

This rearrangement joins TRBV30 to TRBJ1-1; D possibly corresponds to TRBD1 (5 bases). V was trimmed by 3 bases and J by 10 bases, leaving 18 bases between them. The CDR3 consists of 13 residues. Germline V CDR1 and CDR2: GTSNPN, SVGIG (reference sequence). The CDR3 protein is CAWSRNLGGGAFF. CDR3 nucleotide sequence: TGTGCCTGGAGCCGCAACCTCGGGGGGGGAGCTTTCTTT.

The rearrangement uses TRBV4-1 and TRBJ2-5; no firm D call. Germline lookup yields CDR1 MGHRA and CDR2 YSYEKL. The CDR3 loop spans 13 amino acids. V was cut by 5 bases and J by 5 bases, with 12 bases left in between. In DNA form, the CDR3 reads TGCGCCAGCAGCTACCGGTGGCGTGAGACCCAGTACTTC. Amino acids: CASSYRWRETQYF.

V and J are TRBV7-3 and TRBJ2-1, with 8 bases aligning to TRBD2. CDR3 length equals 14 residues. Germline-derived CDR1 and CDR2 are SGHTA and FQGTGA. The V gene end was trimmed by 5 bases and the J gene end by 4 bases; junction bases not matched to a gene: 4. CDR3 bases: TGTGCCAGCAGCCCGGGAGGGGGGTACAATGAGCAGTTCTTC. It yields the protein CASSPGGGYNEQFF.

The chain joins TRBV18 to TRBJ1-1; D is unresolved. The CDR3 spans 13 residues. V gave up 3 bases and J gave up 8 bases, with 13 bases separating them. In germline, CDR1 is KGHSH, CDR2 LQKENI. The CDR3 loop is CASSPDMGGEAFF. The CDR3 bases are TGTGCCAGCTCACCCGACATGGGAGGGGAAGCTTTCTTT.

The genes are TRBV5-1 and TRBJ2-2; no definite D call. This CDR3 is 15 amino acids long. Germline CDR1 SGHRS, CDR2 YFSETQ. V lost 0 bases and J lost 1, with 7 bases in between. The CDR3 protein is CASSLVALNTGELFF. DNA for the CDR3: TGCGCCAGCAGCTTGGTGGCCCTGAACACCGGGGAGCTGTTTTTT.

The sample holds a few counts of this clone. The rearrangement joins TRBV5-1 to TRBJ2-3, with a tentative D call TRBD2 (5 bases). This CDR3 comprises 12 residues. The germline gives CDR1 SGHRS, CDR2 YFSETQ. The V end lost 0 bases, the J end lost 8 bases, and 7 bases lay between the germline ends. The DNA of the CDR3 is TGCGCCAGCAGCTTGGATGCGGGTACGCAGTATTTT. As protein: CASSLDAGTQYF.

This sequence joins TRBV7-2 and TRBJ2-1, with a weak D call TRBD1 (5 bases). The CDR3 consists of 15 residues. The V end lost 5 bases, the J end lost 2 bases, and 13 bases lay between the germline ends. Per germline, CDR1 SGHTA and CDR2 FQGNSA. The CDR3 DNA follows: TGTGCCAGCAGCCCTGGAACAGGTCCCTACAATGAGCAGTTCTTC. It specifies CASSPGTGPYNEQFF.

This clone appeared a few times. This sequence joins TRBV5-1 and TRBJ1-1, with D unclear. V lost 1 base to trimming and J lost 1 base, with 8 bases between them. CDR1 is SGHRS and CDR2 is YFSETQ in the germline V gene. This CDR3 spans 14 amino acids. The CDR3 region is CASSLTWENTEAFF. The CDR3 nucleotides are TGCGCCAGCAGCTTGACATGGGAGAACACTGAAGCTTTCTTT.

Only a few counts were recorded for this clone. The chain links TRBV6-6 to TRBJ2-1; D not resolved. Trimming removed 10 bases at V and 2 bases at J, with 12 bases between. This CDR3 comprises 13 residues. The germline V gene has CDR1 MNHNY and CDR2 SVGAGI (reference sequence). CDR3 nucleotide sequence: TGTGCCAACTCAAGGGTCCCCTACAATGAGCAGTTCTTC. Residues: CANSRVPYNEQFF.

The gene calls are TRBV10-3 and TRBJ1-5; D gene uncertain. In germline, CDR1 is ENHRY, CDR2 SYGVKD. Trimming removed 2 bases from V and 7 bases from J, with 15 bases in between. This CDR3 is 15 amino acids long. CDR3: CAISEPAGVIQPQHF. The CDR3 DNA reads TGTGCCATCAGTGAGCCGGCGGGCGTCATACAGCCCCAGCATTTT.

This clone was recorded only once. The chain uses TRBV7-9 and TRBJ2-2; 7 bases align to TRBD2. The CDR3 extends over 14 amino acids. Trimming cost V 5 bases and J 6 bases; bases outside gene matches: 6. Germline-derived CDR1 and CDR2 are SEHNR and FQNEAQ (reference sequence). The DNA for the CDR3 is TGTGCCAGCAGCCCGGGCAGCGGGGCCGGGGAGCTGTTTTTT. The encoded protein is CASSPGSGAGELFF.

The chain couples TRBV30 to TRBJ1-5; D remains ambiguous. Trimming took 4 bases from V and 2 from J, leaving 9 bases between them. The CDR3 is 13 amino acids. From germline, CDR1 is GTSNPN and CDR2 SVGIG (reference sequence). In DNA, the CDR3 is TGTGCCTGGAACGGGGATGGCAATCAGCCCCAGCATTTT. Protein product: CAWNGDGNQPQHF.

This chain connects TRBV6-4 to TRBJ2-1; 8 bases match TRBD2. CDR3 length equals 15 residues. With 10 bases clipped from V and 0 bases from J, the junction kept 8 bases outside the gene matches. CDR1 and CDR2 from the germline V gene are MRHNA and SNTAGT. The CDR3 nucleotides read TGTGCCACCTCGAGTAGCGGGACCTCCTACAATGAGCAGTTCTTC. It specifies CATSSSGTSYNEQFF.

This chain connects TRBV23-1 to TRBJ1-6, with 8 bases lining up with TRBD1. TRBV23-1 is recorded as an ORF, its role being uncertain. J was trimmed by 16 bases and V by 0 bases; bases with no gene match: 5. There are 13 residues in the CDR3. CDR3 sequence reads: CASSQSRTGLLHF. The CDR3 region has the DNA TGCGCCAGCAGTCAATCGAGGACAGGGCTACTCCACTTT.

The CDR3 reads CASSPGGNNYEQYF. The CDR3 DNA is TGTGCCAGCAGCCCTGGGGGCAATAACTACGAGCAGTACTTC. V usage is TRBV7-2 and J usage is TRBJ2-7; a weak D match, TRBD1 (6 bases). The CDR3 length is 14 residues. The V end was cut by 5 bases, the J end by 3 bases, with 14 bases between. Germline values: CDR1 SGHTA, CDR2 FQGNSA.

The chain joins TRBV5-1 to TRBJ2-3; weak D call: TRBD1 (5 bases). V was cut by 4 bases and J by 4 bases, with 19 bases left in between. Germline assignment: CDR1 SGHRS and CDR2 YFSETQ. The CDR3 totals 16 residues. The CDR3 loop reads CASSPGAGYGADTQYF. The CDR3 nucleotides read TGCGCCAGCAGCCCTGGAGCAGGGTATGGAGCAGATACGCAGTATTTT.

The chain has TRBV5-1 and TRBJ1-1; D uncertain. Trimming took 4 bases from V and 1 from J, leaving 11 bases between them. This CDR3 is built from 14 residues. CDR1 is SGHRS, CDR2 YFSETQ, per germline. For the CDR3, the DNA is TGCGCCAGCAGCCCGTGGACGGGGAACACTGAAGCTTTCTTT. Protein: CASSPWTGNTEAFF.

This chain links TRBV2 with TRBJ2-3, with no clear D. V dropped 4 bases and J dropped 1 base, with 9 bases sitting between them. CDR3 length: 14 amino acids. Per the germline V gene, CDR1 is SNHLY and CDR2 is FYNNEI. The CDR3 sequence is CASSGTGGTDTQYF. As DNA, the CDR3 is TGTGCCAGCAGTGGAACTGGGGGCACAGATACGCAGTATTTT.

The chain uses TRBV5-4 and TRBJ1-1; unclear D gene. V lost 0 bases to trimming and J lost 0 bases, with 12 bases between them. The V gene's germline CDR1 is SGHNT and CDR2 YYREEE (reference sequence). This CDR3 has 16 residues. The CDR3 loop is CASSLGGDELNTEAFF. The DNA for the CDR3 is TGTGCCAGCAGCTTGGGGGGAGATGAGCTGAACACTGAAGCTTTCTTT.

This clone was detected only once. This rearrangement joins TRBV6-6 to TRBJ2-7, with 9 bases identical to TRBD1. Germline CDR1 is MNHNY and CDR2 is SVGAGI (reference sequence). The CDR3 is 13 residues long. The CDR3 protein is CVPPRTGVYEQYF. In nucleotides, the CDR3 is TGTGTACCTCCCCGGACAGGGGTCTACGAGCAGTACTTC.

This sequence joins TRBV5-1 and TRBJ2-5; the D gene is possibly TRBD2 (5 bases). The CDR3 consists of 12 residues. V shed 4 bases and J shed 8 bases, with 12 bases lying between them. The germline gives CDR1 SGHRS, CDR2 YFSETQ. CDR3 bases: TGCGCCAGCAGCCGCCAGGAGGACACCCAGTACTTC. Translating gives CASSRQEDTQYF. Full variable domain (rest looked up from reference TRBV5-1 and TRBJ2-5): KAGVTQTPRYLIKTRGQQVTLSCSPISGHRSVSWYQQTPGQGLQFLFEYFSETQRNKGNFPGRFSGRQFSNSRSEMNVSTLELGDSALYLCASSRQEDTQYFGPGTRLLVL.

The genes are TRBV29-1 and TRBJ2-2; D possibly corresponds to TRBD1 (5 bases). This CDR3 has 14 residues. Looked up from germline, CDR1 is SQVTM and CDR2 is ANQGSEA. The V end lost 3 bases, the J end lost 5 bases, and 13 bases lay between the germline ends. CDR3 residues: CSVDRQGNTGELFF. The CDR3 nucleotides read TGCAGCGTTGACAGGCAGGGAAATACCGGGGAGCTGTTTTTT.

This clone has only a few counts. V usage is TRBV29-1 and J usage is TRBJ1-3; D is unresolved. This CDR3 region has 15 residues. Per germline, CDR1 SQVTM and CDR2 ANQGSEA. The V gene lost 7 bases and the J gene lost 7 bases, with 23 bases spanning the gap. The DNA for the CDR3 is TGCAGCGCCAGATCCTCAGGAGCTGGGATGAACACCATATATTTT. It codes for CSARSSGAGMNTIYF.

There are a few counts of this clone. The rearrangement uses TRBV11-2 and TRBJ2-5, with D perhaps matching TRBD1 (5 bases). Germline V lookup: CDR1 SGHAT, CDR2 FQNNGV. The CDR3 length is 13 residues. The ends were cut back, 0 bases at V and 5 bases at J, with 7 bases in the middle. CDR3 sequence: CASSLDRAETQYF. The CDR3 bases are TGTGCCAGCAGCTTAGACAGGGCGGAGACCCAGTACTTC.

The gene calls are TRBV18 and TRBJ2-7; no clear D gene. V lost 0 bases, J lost 4 bases, and 7 bases lay in between. The CDR3 is made up of 13 amino acids. Germline V gene data show CDR1 as KGHSH and CDR2 as LQKENI. CDR3: CASSPPQAYEQYF. The CDR3 nucleotides read TGTGCCAGCTCACCACCCCAGGCGTACGAGCAGTACTTC.

This chain uses TRBV2 with TRBJ2-1, with D unclear. The length of the CDR3 is 15 residues. Germline loops: CDR1 SNHLY, CDR2 FYNNEI. Trimming took off 6 bases at V and 0 bases at J, with 12 bases between the two ends. CDR3 nucleotides: TGTGCCAGCAGCCTCGACGCTAGCTCCTACAATGAGCAGTTCTTC. It encodes CASSLDASSYNEQFF.

The CDR3 region has the DNA TGTGCCAGCAGCTTAGCCGGAAGACAGGGGAGGACAGATACGCAGTATTTT. This translates into CASSLAGRQGRTDTQYF. The V call is TRBV7-2, the J call TRBJ2-3; 8 nucleotides agree with TRBD1. With V trimmed by 0 bases and J by 3 bases, 8 bases remained unmatched. The germline gives CDR1 SGHTA, CDR2 FQGNSA. The CDR3 extends over 17 amino acids.

This clone was seen a few times. The J gene is TRBJ2-7, the V gene TRBV5-1; 8 bases map to TRBD1. Germline V gene data show CDR1 as SGHRS and CDR2 as YFSETQ. This CDR3 comprises 14 residues. The V and J ends lost 2 bases and 2 bases, in that order; junction bases with no gene match: 3. The CDR3 region is CASSFLQGAYEQYF. For the CDR3, the DNA is TGCGCCAGCAGCTTTTTACAGGGGGCCTACGAGCAGTACTTC.

This clone is a singleton in its sample. The rearrangement links TRBV23-1 to TRBJ1-5, with D tentatively TRBD1 (6 bases). TRBV23-1 is an ORF, with its function uncertain. This CDR3 contains 16 residues. Trimming pared 0 bases from V and 2 bases from J, leaving 11 bases between. CDR3: CASSQSRGRGNQPQHF. The CDR3, as DNA: TGCGCCAGCAGTCAATCTCGGGGGCGAGGCAATCAGCCCCAGCATTTT.

The J gene is TRBJ2-5, the V gene TRBV6-5, with 10 bases aligning to TRBD2. The V and J ends lost 2 bases and 3 bases, in that order; junction bases with no gene match: 6. Per the germline V gene, CDR1 is MNHEY and CDR2 is SVGAGI. The CDR3 length is 16 residues. In nucleotides, the CDR3 is TGTGCCAGCAGTTACGTAGCGGGGGGAACTGAAGAGACCCAGTACTTC. Its translation is CASSYVAGGTEETQYF.

CDR3 DNA: TGTGCCAGCAGTTACCAAGAGACCCAGTACTTC. This translates into CASSYQETQYF. The V gene is TRBV6-6, the J gene TRBJ2-5; the D is unclear. CDR3 length: 11 amino acids. Germline V gene data show CDR1 as MNHNY and CDR2 as SVGAGI (reference sequence). V lost 2 bases to trimming and J lost 2 bases, with 0 bases between them.